The sequence of this T cell receptor (beta chain) was determined in a study of blood T cell repertoires in COVID-19. In the study's own analysis: Amplifying reference gene primers gave estimates of nucleated cell counts. The assay was immunoSEQ multiplex PCR, and TCRdb's table has in-frame clones only and misses some. V and J calls and clone size are given by that table; D and trimming were obtained from the DNA. Among about 270,000 clones listed, approximately 82% were seen once. With V trimmed by 0 bases and J by 4 bases, 8 bases remained unmatched. This CDR3 contains 16 residues. Germline V gene sequence: CDR1 SGHNT, CDR2 YYREEE (reference sequence).

The sequence came from a woman aged 18 to 35 with acute or convalescent COVID-19. Material: peripheral blood. V and J are TRBV5-4 and TRBJ1-1; TRBD1 agrees at 8 bases. CDR3: CASSLGQGALVTEAFF. DNA of the CDR3: TGTGCCAGCAGCTTGGGGCAGGGGGCTTTGGTCACTGAAGCTTTCTTT.